This TCR beta chain emerged from a study of T cell repertoires in cytomegalovirus infection. About this clonotype itself: What it binds is not known.

TCRdb redid the calling of the reads with MiXCR, one entry per CDR3 protein. The table shows just over 300,000 distinct CDR3 sequences, with roughly 15% occurring only once. Whole-study findings and limits: Within the response measured ex vivo, HLA-C-restricted CMV-specific TCR beta clonotypes were dominant. The cumulative frequency of public TCR beta families distinguished individuals who carried CMV together with the relevant HLA.

Sample: PBMCs. The clonotype comes from a human donor in good health (CMV status not recorded). Some clones in this sample may be carry-over from other donors' samples.

The CDR3 reads CASSEYGTTYEQYF. For the CDR3, the DNA is TGTGCCAGCAGTGAGTACGGCACTACCTACGAGCAGTACTTC. The genes are TRBV25-1 and TRBJ2-7; D gene ambiguous. CDR1 and CDR2 (germline): MGHDK, SYGVNS. The ends were cut back, 3 bases at V and 2 bases at J, with 11 bases in the middle. CDR3 size: 14 residues.